The source of this T cell receptor (beta chain) is a study of cytomegalovirus exposure and HLA in healthy donors. Study-level results: Previously analyzed data showed that most TCR beta V segments were productive at a frequency of about 90% or about 30%. A few V segments could not be told apart, such as TRBV6-2 and TRBV6-3, and were left out. Common viral pathogens seemed to be connected with several of the most significant clusters, according to a later analysis.

60 Vbeta and 13 Jbeta primers were used in PCR. Authors' analysis steps: There were about 80 million unique TCR beta chains by a later count, and approximately 12 million of them were shared. Data came from immunoSEQ multiplex PCR; TCRdb stores just in-frame clones and leaves some out. V and J calls plus clone size are reproduced from that table; the DNA served to infer D and trimming. The data show around 140,000 clones, with around 73% seen just once and 1.5% to 2% held by the top ten. V lost 5 bases, J lost 10 bases, and 17 bases lay in between. CDR1 is MDHEN, CDR2 SYDVKM, per germline. This CDR3 comprises 14 residues. For this clone: The antigen remains unidentified.

This sequence originates from a female donor in good health and CMV-seronegative. The sample taken for sequencing was PBMCs. The chain couples TRBV28 to TRBJ1-4, with D maybe TRBD1 (5 bases). Written as DNA, the CDR3 is TGTGCCAGCAGTCCTGTCGGGCCCGGGGGAAAACTGTTTTTT. Protein sequence: CASSPVGPGGKLFF.